The TCR beta chain under discussion was sequenced for a study of blood T cell repertoires in COVID-19. There are 17 residues in the CDR3. Germline V gene data show CDR1 as SGHVS and CDR2 as FQNEAQ. V dropped 2 bases and J dropped 2; count of bases not matched to a gene: 7. TCRdb's copy holds only in-frame clones and misses some; the assay was immunoSEQ multiplex PCR. The table lists 200,000 to 300,000 clones, approximately 86% of them singletons, with less than 4% in the top ten. The sample was peripheral blood. The J gene is TRBJ1-3, the V gene TRBV7-8; 9 bases agree with TRBD1. The receptor comes from a woman between 25 and 40 years old who had recovered from COVID-19. The CDR3: CASSLRDRVLAGNTIYF. The CDR3 coding sequence is TGTGCCAGCAGCTTAAGGGACAGGGTATTAGCTGGAAACACCATATATTTT.